This is a list of T cell receptor beta chains from one sample in a study of blood T cells in healthy people across ages. TCRdb reprocessed the 5' RACE reads with MiXCR, giving one entry per CDR3 protein. The table records about 810,000 distinct CDR3 sequences, roughly 40% of them present only once. Sequencing was done on a sample of blood. These receptors were obtained from a young man in good health. The CDR3 runs from the conserved cysteine through the conserved F or W. Fields, in order: J gene, clone size, D gene, V gene, CDR3 DNA, CDR3 protein. D genes are given only for firm matches. Only part of the rows carry a size: once, few, many, or a class if the clone is expanded.

TRBJ2-5 | NA | TRBD2 | TRBV11-2 | TGTGCCAGCAGCTGGGAGGGGGAGACCCAGTACTTC | CASSWEGETQYF
TRBJ1-1 | NA | NA | TRBV20-1 | TGCAGTGCTCGAAGATCGCAGGGGAGTGGCACTGAAGCTTTCTTT | CSARRSQGSGTEAFF
TRBJ2-1 | many | TRBD2 | TRBV5-1 | TGCGCCAGCAGCCGGACTAGCGGATCCTACAATGAGCAGTTCTTC | CASSRTSGSYNEQFF
TRBJ2-1 | few | NA | TRBV28 | TGTGCCAGCAGTTTCGGGGTTGGCTCCTACAATGAGCAGTTCTTC | CASSFGVGSYNEQFF
TRBJ2-2 | few | NA | TRBV12-3/TRBV12-4 | TGTGCCAGCAGTCCGAACCCGACAGCACTTGAGCTGTTTTTT | CASSPNPTALELFF
TRBJ1-3 | NA | NA | TRBV12-3/TRBV12-4 | TGTGCCAGCAGCTCGGGAGGAAACACCATATATTTT | CASSSGGNTIYF
TRBJ2-1 | NA | NA | TRBV12-3/TRBV12-4 | TGTGCCAGCAGTACCACAGGGATAGAGCAGTTCTTC | CASSTTGIEQFF
TRBJ2-2 | once | NA | TRBV27 | TGTGCCAGCCTAGGGGAGCTGTTTTTT | CASLGELFF
TRBJ1-6 | NA | NA | TRBV20-1 | TGCAGTGCTAGCGGAAGGAAGGGGAGCCCCTATAATTCACCCCTCCACTTT | CSASGRKGSPYNSPLHF
TRBJ2-3 | few | NA | TRBV14 | TGTGCCAGCAGCCAAGCGGCAGCACCCACAGATACGCAGTATTTT | CASSQAAAPTDTQYF
TRBJ2-2 | NA | TRBD2 | TRBV9 | TGTGCCAGCAGCCCTAATCCGGGACTAGTGAACACCGGGGAGCTGTTTTTT | CASSPNPGLVNTGELFF
TRBJ2-1 | NA | NA | TRBV4-3 | TGCGCCAGCAGCCAAGATTACCTTCAGGGAAGCTCCTACAATGAGCAGTTCTTC | CASSQDYLQGSSYNEQFF
TRBJ1-1 | NA | NA | TRBV21-1 | TGTGCCAGCAGCAAAGCGCTCCCGGGACAAAAAAACACTGAAGCTTTCTTT | CASSKALPGQKNTEAFF
TRBJ1-2 | NA | NA | TRBV4-3 | TGCGCCAGCAGCCAAGTTACAACCGTTCCTAACTATGGCTACACCTTC | CASSQVTTVPNYGYTF
TRBJ2-3 | NA | NA | TRBV11-3 | TGTGCCAGCGCGGAGGGTAGCACAGATACGCAGTATTTT | CASAEGSTDTQYF
TRBJ2-3 | NA | TRBD1 | TRBV12-3/TRBV12-4 | TGTGCCAGCAGTTTCGAGGGGACAGGGGGCACAGATACGCAGTATTTT | CASSFEGTGGTDTQYF
TRBJ1-2 | many | NA | TRBV4-3 | TGCGCCAGCAGCCAAGATGTCGCGGACAACCGGGGCTACACCTTC | CASSQDVADNRGYTF
TRBJ2-1 | few | NA | TRBV20-1 | TGCAGTGCTCCGTATAGCGGCTACAATGAGCAGTTCTTC | CSAPYSGYNEQFF
TRBJ1-2 | NA | TRBD1 | TRBV14 | TGTGCCAGCAGCCAAGGGACCGGGACAGGCTATGGCTACACCTTC | CASSQGTGTGYGYTF
TRBJ1-2 | NA | NA | TRBV12-3/TRBV12-4 | TGTGCCAGCAGTTTAGTCCCAGGGAGTGGGGATGGCTACACCTTC | CASSLVPGSGDGYTF
TRBJ1-2 | many | NA | TRBV6-5 | TGTGCCAGTGCGTACGCCGACAGGAGATATGGCTACACCTTC | CASAYADRRYGYTF
TRBJ2-7 | NA | TRBD1 | TRBV12-3/TRBV12-4 | TGTGCCAGCAGTCGGGACAGTCAGGGCGAGCAGTACTTC | CASSRDSQGEQYF
TRBJ1-1 | few | TRBD1 | TRBV12-3/TRBV12-4 | TGTGCCAGCAGTTCCTCCTCCGGGACAGGGTCAACAGTAGTTCACGCTTTCTTT | CASSSSSGTGSTVVHAFF
TRBJ1-2 | once | TRBD1 | TRBV20-1 | TGCAGTGGTCCGGGACAGGGGGCCTATGGCTACACCTTC | CSGPGQGAYGYTF
TRBJ2-5 | many | TRBD2 | TRBV20-1 | TGCAGTGCTAGAGATAGCGGGGGGAAAGAGACCCAGTACTTC | CSARDSGGKETQYF
TRBJ1-4 | NA | NA | TRBV6-5 | TGTGCCAGCAGTTACGCGCCCGGGGGCAGAGAAAAACTGTTTTTT | CASSYAPGGREKLFF
TRBJ2-7 | NA | TRBD1 | TRBV4-3 | TGCGCCAGCAGCCAAGAGTTGGCAGGGGGTGGATACGAGCAGTACTTC | CASSQELAGGGYEQYF
TRBJ2-3 | NA | TRBD2 | TRBV29-1 | TGCAGCGTTGGTGGGGTCGCGGGGGGGGGTGATACGCAGTATTTT | CSVGGVAGGGDTQYF
TRBJ2-3 | few | NA | TRBV24-1 | TGTGCCACCAGTGATTCCAACAGGGCTCAGGGGTTGTATTTT | CATSDSNRAQGLYF
TRBJ2-3 | once | TRBD2 | TRBV6-5 | TGTGCCAGCAGTTACTCTAGCGGGGGGGGAACTAGCACAGATACGCAGTATTTT | CASSYSSGGGTSTDTQYF
TRBJ2-1 | many | TRBD2 | TRBV4-3 | TGCGCCAGCAGCCAAGATTGGGCTAGCGGGGCTCCGGTTGGGTCGAATGAGCAGTTCTTC | CASSQDWASGAPVGSNEQFF
TRBJ2-1 | NA | NA | TRBV4-1 | TGCGCCAGCAGCCAAGCATTATTCGATGAGCAGTTCTTC | CASSQALFDEQFF
TRBJ1-2 | few | NA | TRBV5-1 | TGCGCCAGCAGCCCGTTTATTGAACAGGAAGATGGCTACACCTTC | CASSPFIEQEDGYTF
TRBJ2-1 | few | NA | TRBV12-3/TRBV12-4 | TGTGCCAGCAGTCCTTTAGGGGGGGAGCCCTACAATGAGCAGTTCTTC | CASSPLGGEPYNEQFF
TRBJ1-2 | NA | NA | TRBV28 | TGTGCCAGCAGAGCAGGACAGTCCTATGGCTACACCTTC | CASRAGQSYGYTF
TRBJ2-5 | many | NA | TRBV12-5 | TGTGCTAGTGGTTTGGTCCCCCCAGGGTTGCAGTACTTC | CASGLVPPGLQYF
TRBJ2-1 | once | NA | TRBV11-2 | TGTGCCAGCGGGGGGAGCGGTGATGAGCAGTTCTTC | CASGGSGDEQFF
TRBJ2-5 | NA | NA | TRBV25-1 | TGTGCCAGCAGTGAAACAGGGGAGGAGGCCCAGTACTTC | CASSETGEEAQYF
TRBJ2-3 | NA | NA | TRBV7-2 | TGTGCCAGCAGCTTAGAGCCCCAGGGGACAGATACGCAGTATTTT | CASSLEPQGTDTQYF
TRBJ2-3 | few | NA | TRBV27 | TGTGCCAGCAGCCTCACGGGACTCTCAAAGTATTTT | CASSLTGLSKYF
TRBJ1-1 | NA | NA | TRBV7-9 | TGTGCCAGCAGCTTAGAGGGACACTCGGGGACTGAAGCTTTCTTT | CASSLEGHSGTEAFF
TRBJ2-1 | few | TRBD1 | TRBV7-9 | TGTGCCAGCAGCTTAGGACAGGGGCTAGTTAATGAGCAGTTCTTC | CASSLGQGLVNEQFF
TRBJ2-3 | NA | TRBD1 | TRBV29-1 | TGCAGCGGACAGGGGGCCACAGATACGCAGTATTTT | CSGQGATDTQYF
TRBJ2-7 | NA | NA | TRBV20-1 | TGCAGTGCTTCCAAACCGATTGACGAGCAGTACTTC | CSASKPIDEQYF
TRBJ2-1 | few | NA | TRBV28 | TGTGCCATTACACAGTACAATGAGCAGTTCTTC | CAITQYNEQFF
TRBJ1-1 | NA | NA | TRBV20-1 | TGCAGTGCTATCACCCCAGGGCGCCCGAACACTGAAGCTTTCTTT | CSAITPGRPNTEAFF
TRBJ2-7 | NA | NA | TRBV6-2/TRBV6-3 | TGTGCCAGCAGTTTAGACGGGGGCCGCTACGAGCAGTACTTC | CASSLDGGRYEQYF
TRBJ2-7 | NA | NA | TRBV28 | TGTGCCAGCAGTTTTTCCCCCTACGAGCAGTACTTC | CASSFSPYEQYF
TRBJ2-3 | NA | TRBD1 | TRBV7-9 | TGTGCCAGCAGCCTCCGGGGACAGATCACAGATACGCAGTATTTT | CASSLRGQITDTQYF
TRBJ2-3 | few | NA | TRBV21-1 | TGTGCCAGCAGCAAAGGAGAGGGATCTGGTACAGATACGCAGTATTTT | CASSKGEGSGTDTQYF
TRBJ1-5 | NA | NA | TRBV4-1 | TGCGCCAGCAGCCGGGTACATTCCGCGGGCAATCAGCCCCAGCATTTT | CASSRVHSAGNQPQHF
TRBJ1-6 | NA | NA | TRBV20-1 | TGCAGTGCTAGAGATATGGGTGGGGGAAGAGAGAATTCACCCCCCCACTTT | CSARDMGGGRENSPPHF
TRBJ1-2 | few | NA | TRBV5-1 | TGCGCCAGCAGCTTGGGACAGGTTACTAACTATGGCTACACCTTC | CASSLGQVTNYGYTF
TRBJ2-5 | many | NA | TRBV5-1 | TGCGCCAGCGGCCGGGACCTAGAGACCCAGTACTTC | CASGRDLETQYF
TRBJ2-7 | NA | TRBD2 | TRBV20-1 | TGCAGTGCTAGCCCACTAGCGGGGGCCCATTACGAGCAGTACTTC | CSASPLAGAHYEQYF
TRBJ2-4 | once | NA | TRBV5-1 | TGCGCCAGCAGCCTCGAATTATCAGAAAACATTCAGTACTTC | CASSLELSENIQYF
TRBJ2-5 | many | NA | TRBV5-1 | TGCGCCAGCAGCTTGGAGGACCCCCAAGAGACCCAGTACTTC | CASSLEDPQETQYF
TRBJ1-4 | NA | NA | TRBV4-2 | TGTGCCAGCAGCCAAGATTCCGATGTGGGGGGGGCTAATGAAAAACTGTTTTTT | CASSQDSDVGGANEKLFF
TRBJ2-7 | NA | NA | TRBV6-1 | TGTGCCAGCAGTGAACGGAGCTCCTACGAGCAGTACTTC | CASSERSSYEQYF